Listed below are T cell receptor beta chains from one sample, sequenced in a study of T cell changes during pregnancy in multiple sclerosis. Produced via immunoSEQ multiplex PCR; TCRdb's table is partial and in-frame only. The sample includes tens of thousands of clones, about 88% of them seen just once. Sequenced material: CD8+ T cells from peripheral blood mononuclear cells, taken in the third trimester of pregnancy. These receptors were collected from a female donor with multiple sclerosis, enrolled in a pregnancy study. CDR3s include the opening cysteine and the closing phenylalanine or tryptophan. The D gene is left open where the match is weak. Where a row states a size, it is once, few, many or the class of an expanded clone; other rows omit it.

>TRBV11-2|-|TRBJ2-1|TRBD2
CASSPRTSGIINEQFF
TGTGCCAGCAGCCCCAGGACTAGCGGGATTATCAATGAGCAGTTCTTC
>TRBV30|-|TRBJ1-1|TRBD1
CAWNLLLTTGGNTEAFF
TGTGCCTGGAATCTTCTTCTCACTACAGGGGGGAACACTGAAGCTTTCTTT
>TRBV29-1|-|TRBJ2-7|TRBD1
CSAFSGDRVDEQYF
TGCAGCGCATTCTCCGGAGACAGGGTTGACGAGCAGTACTTC
>TRBV11-2|-|TRBJ2-5|TRBD2
CASSPIILLAGSTETQYF
TGTGCCAGCAGCCCAATAATCTTACTAGCGGGGAGCACGGAGACCCAGTACTTC
>TRBV7-9|-|TRBJ2-7|-
CASGRGSRYEQYF
TGTGCCAGCGGAAGAGGGTCGCGCTACGAGCAGTACTTC
>TRBV5-1|-|TRBJ2-1|TRBD1
CASSQTTGNFIHEQFF
TGCGCCAGCAGCCAGACGACAGGGAACTTTATCCATGAGCAGTTCTTC
>TRBV28|-|TRBJ1-1|-
CASSLLQGREAFF
TGTGCCAGCAGTTTATTGCAGGGGCGTGAAGCTTTCTTT
>TRBV5-6|-|TRBJ1-1|TRBD1
CASSFQGVEAFF
TGTGCCAGCAGCTTTCAGGGGGTTGAAGCTTTCTTT
>TRBV4-2|-|TRBJ2-7|TRBD2
CASSQEAGSSYEQYF
TGTGCCAGCAGCCAAGAAGCGGGGAGCTCCTACGAGCAGTACTTC
>TRBV13|-|TRBJ2-1|-
CASSLKASANEQFF
TGTGCCAGCAGTTTGAAGGCTAGCGCGAATGAGCAGTTCTTC
>TRBV2|-|TRBJ2-2|-
CASSGTPTGELFF
TGTGCCAGCAGTGGGACTCCGACCGGGGAGCTGTTTTTT
>TRBV19|-|TRBJ1-5|-
CASSIFHPQPQHF
TGTGCCAGTAGTATATTTCATCCCCAGCCCCAGCATTTT
>TRBV19|-|TRBJ1-1|-
CASSIRRDTEAFF
TGTGCCAGTAGTATTAGGAGGGACACTGAAGCTTTCTTT
>TRBV11-2|-|TRBJ2-1|TRBD1
CASSSNPGTGSYNEQFF
TGTGCCAGCAGCTCAAACCCCGGGACAGGCTCCTACAATGAGCAGTTCTTC
>TRBV7-9|-|TRBJ1-1|-
CASSSGAFTEAFF
TGTGCCAGCAGCTCAGGGGCCTTCACTGAAGCTTTCTTT
>TRBV29-1|-|TRBJ1-4|TRBD1
CSVELRQGGEKLFF
TGCAGCGTTGAACTTCGACAGGGTGGGGAAAAACTGTTTTTT
>TRBV5-5|-|TRBJ1-2|-
CASSLGTGLPRLGYTF
TGTGCCAGCAGCTTGGGAACAGGGTTACCGCGATTGGGCTACACCTTC
>TRBV29-1|-|TRBJ2-5|TRBD2
CSMRTSGSGGETQYF
TGCAGCATGAGGACTAGCGGGAGTGGGGGAGAGACCCAGTACTTC
>TRBV6-1|-|TRBJ2-7|TRBD2
CASSEEPSGRSHEQYF
TGTGCCAGCAGTGAAGAACCAAGCGGGAGGTCTCACGAGCAGTACTTC
>TRBV5-6|-|TRBJ2-1|TRBD2
CASSLVGGRAYESEQFF
TGTGCCAGCAGCTTGGTGGGAGGGAGGGCCTATGAAAGTGAGCAGTTCTTC
>TRBV7-8|-|TRBJ2-3|TRBD2
CASSSGRSFSVTSTDTQYF
TGTGCCAGCAGCTCCGGGAGGTCGTTCTCTGTTACTAGCACAGATACGCAGTATTTT
>TRBV19|-|TRBJ2-2|-
CASSIIARDHANTGELFF
TGTGCCAGTAGTATCATCGCCCGGGATCACGCGAACACCGGGGAGCTGTTTTTT
>TRBV11-2|-|TRBJ2-4|TRBD2
CASSLVVAGVKNIQYF
TGTGCCAGCAGCTTAGTGGTAGCGGGGGTTAAAAACATTCAGTACTTC
>TRBV7-9|-|TRBJ1-1|-
CASSLAQGRTEAFF
TGTGCCAGCAGCTTAGCTCAGGGTAGAACTGAAGCTTTCTTT
>TRBV6-6|-|TRBJ2-7|-
CASSYTRQEQYF
TGTGCCAGCAGTTACACGCGACAGGAGCAGTACTTC
>TRBV19|-|TRBJ2-4|TRBD2
CASSFPGGAVKNIQYF
TGTGCCAGTAGTTTTCCCGGGGGGGCAGTCAAAAACATTCAGTACTTC
>TRBV25-1|-|TRBJ1-2|-
CASLDTARGYTF
TGTGCCAGCCTGGACACCGCCAGGGGCTACACCTTC
>TRBV5-5|-|TRBJ2-7|TRBD2
CASAVTPGLAGGREQYF
TGTGCCAGCGCAGTAACTCCCGGTCTAGCGGGAGGAAGGGAGCAGTACTTC
>TRBV19|-|TRBJ1-1|-
CASSLAVNTEAFF
TGTGCCAGTAGTCTGGCGGTGAACACTGAAGCTTTCTTT
>TRBV29-1|-|TRBJ2-2|-
CSGRVGTGELFF
TGCAGCGGGCGGGTGGGCACCGGGGAGCTGTTTTTT
>TRBV27|-|TRBJ1-2|TRBD1
CASSPGTVYNGYTF
TGTGCCAGCAGTCCCGGGACAGTCTACAATGGCTACACCTTC
>TRBV11-2|-|TRBJ1-2|-
CASRGTSNYGYTF
TGTGCCAGTAGAGGGACAAGTAACTATGGCTACACCTTC
>TRBV2|-|TRBJ2-7|-
CASSEPHLHSSYEQYF
TGTGCCAGCAGTGAACCCCATTTGCACAGCTCCTACGAGCAGTACTTC
>TRBV25-1|-|TRBJ1-1|TRBD1
CASSEPRDRGKDTEAFF
TGTGCCAGCAGTGAACCCCGGGACAGGGGGAAGGACACTGAAGCTTTCTTT
>TRBV7-9|once|TRBJ1-2|-
CASTSGDGYTF
TGTGCCAGCACGTCAGGGGACGGCTACACCTTC
>TRBV9|-|TRBJ1-4|-
CASSEGRNEKLFF
TGTGCCAGCAGCGAGGGGAGGAATGAAAAACTGTTTTTT
>TRBV9|-|TRBJ2-1|TRBD2
CASSPGLGGNEQFF
TGTGCCAGCAGTCCGGGACTAGGGGGCAATGAGCAGTTCTTC
>TRBV28|once|TRBJ1-1|-
CASSFRVQGGTVNTEAFF
TGTGCCAGCAGTTTCCGGGTTCAGGGTGGTACAGTGAACACTGAAGCTTTCTTT
>TRBV12-5|-|TRBJ1-2|-
CASGLVPTGGYTF
TGTGCTAGTGGTTTGGTACCGACTGGGGGCTACACCTTC
>TRBV28|-|TRBJ1-1|-
CASSDRGEAFF
TGTGCCAGCAGCGATAGGGGGGAAGCTTTCTTT
>TRBV30|-|TRBJ1-1|-
CAWSMGAGAFF
TGTGCCTGGAGTATGGGGGCAGGAGCTTTCTTT